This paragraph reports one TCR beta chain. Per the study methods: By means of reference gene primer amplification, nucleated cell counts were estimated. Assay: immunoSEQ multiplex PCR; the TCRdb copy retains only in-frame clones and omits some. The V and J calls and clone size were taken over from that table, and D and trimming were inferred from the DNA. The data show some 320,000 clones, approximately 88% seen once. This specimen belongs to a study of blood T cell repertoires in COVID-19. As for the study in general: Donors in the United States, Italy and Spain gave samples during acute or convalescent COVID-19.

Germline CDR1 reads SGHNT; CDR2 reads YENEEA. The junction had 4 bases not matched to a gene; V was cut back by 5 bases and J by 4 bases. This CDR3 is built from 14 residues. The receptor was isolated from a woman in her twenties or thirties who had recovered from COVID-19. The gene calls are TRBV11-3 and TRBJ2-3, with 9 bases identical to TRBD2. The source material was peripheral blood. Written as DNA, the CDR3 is TGTGCCAGCAGCGTCTCTAGCGGGGCAGATACGCAGTATTTT. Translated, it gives CASSVSSGADTQYF.